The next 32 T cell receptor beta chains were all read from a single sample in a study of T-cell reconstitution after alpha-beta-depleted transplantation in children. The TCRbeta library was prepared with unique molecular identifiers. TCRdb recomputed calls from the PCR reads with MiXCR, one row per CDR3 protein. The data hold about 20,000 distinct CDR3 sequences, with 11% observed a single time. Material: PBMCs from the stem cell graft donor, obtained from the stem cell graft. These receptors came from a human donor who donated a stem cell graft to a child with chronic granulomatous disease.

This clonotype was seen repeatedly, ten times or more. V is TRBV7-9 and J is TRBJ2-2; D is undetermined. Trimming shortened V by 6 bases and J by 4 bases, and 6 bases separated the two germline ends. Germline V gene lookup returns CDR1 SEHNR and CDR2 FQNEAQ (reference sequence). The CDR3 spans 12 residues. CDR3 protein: CASRAITGELFF. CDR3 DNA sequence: TGTGCCAGCAGAGCAATCACCGGGGAGCTGTTTTTT.

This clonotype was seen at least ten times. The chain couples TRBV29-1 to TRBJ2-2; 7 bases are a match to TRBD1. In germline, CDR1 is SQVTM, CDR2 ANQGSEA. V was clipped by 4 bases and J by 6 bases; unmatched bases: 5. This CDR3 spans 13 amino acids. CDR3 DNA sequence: TGCAGCGTTGTCAGGCAGGGGGCCGGGGAGCTGTTTTTT. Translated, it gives CSVVRQGAGELFF.

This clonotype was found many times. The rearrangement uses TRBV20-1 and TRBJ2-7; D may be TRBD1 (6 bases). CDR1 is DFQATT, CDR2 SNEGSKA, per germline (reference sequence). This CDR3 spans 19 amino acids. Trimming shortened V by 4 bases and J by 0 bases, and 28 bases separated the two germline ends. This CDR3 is CSAKGYSRDNTAGSYEQYF. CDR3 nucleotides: TGCAGTGCTAAAGGTTATTCACGGGACAACACGGCGGGCTCCTACGAGCAGTACTTC.

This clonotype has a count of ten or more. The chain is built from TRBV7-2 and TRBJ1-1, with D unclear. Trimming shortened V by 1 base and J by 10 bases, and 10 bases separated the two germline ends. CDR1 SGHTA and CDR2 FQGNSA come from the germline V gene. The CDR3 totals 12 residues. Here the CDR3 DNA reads TGTGCCAGCAGCTTAGAGACGCGCGGAGCTTTCTTT. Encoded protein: CASSLETRGAFF.

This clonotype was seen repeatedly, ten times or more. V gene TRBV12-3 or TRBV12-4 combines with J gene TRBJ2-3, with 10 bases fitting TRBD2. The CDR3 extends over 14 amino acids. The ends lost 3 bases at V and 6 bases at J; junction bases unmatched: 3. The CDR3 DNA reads TGTGCCAGCAGTTTTTATAGCGGGGGGGATACGCAGTATTTT. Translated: CASSFYSGGDTQYF.

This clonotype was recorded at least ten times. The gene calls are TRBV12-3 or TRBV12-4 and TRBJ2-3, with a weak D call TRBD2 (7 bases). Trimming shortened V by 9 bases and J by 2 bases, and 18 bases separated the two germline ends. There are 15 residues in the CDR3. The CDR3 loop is CASRVRGASTDTQYF. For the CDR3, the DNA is TGTGCCAGTCGCGTCCGGGGGGCCTCCACAGATACGCAGTATTTT.

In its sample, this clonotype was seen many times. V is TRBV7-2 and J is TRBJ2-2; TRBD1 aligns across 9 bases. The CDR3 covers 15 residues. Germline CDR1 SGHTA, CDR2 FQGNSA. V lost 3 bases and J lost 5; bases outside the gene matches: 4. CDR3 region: CASSLATGGTGELFF. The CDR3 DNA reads TGTGCCAGCAGCTTGGCGACAGGGGGGACCGGGGAGCTGTTTTTT.

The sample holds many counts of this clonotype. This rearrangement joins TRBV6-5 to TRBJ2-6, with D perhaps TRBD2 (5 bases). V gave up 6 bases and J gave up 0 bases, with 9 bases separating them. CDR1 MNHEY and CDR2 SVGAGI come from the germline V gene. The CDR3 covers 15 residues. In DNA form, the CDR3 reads TGTGCCAGCAGCCCCCGGGGCTCTGGGGCCAACGTCCTGACTTTC. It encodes CASSPRGSGANVLTF.

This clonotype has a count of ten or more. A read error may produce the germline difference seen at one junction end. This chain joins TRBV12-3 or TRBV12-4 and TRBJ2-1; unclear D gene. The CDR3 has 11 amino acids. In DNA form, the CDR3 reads TGTGCCAGCAGCCTGGGTCCGGCGGCGGTCTTC. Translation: CASSLGPAAVF.

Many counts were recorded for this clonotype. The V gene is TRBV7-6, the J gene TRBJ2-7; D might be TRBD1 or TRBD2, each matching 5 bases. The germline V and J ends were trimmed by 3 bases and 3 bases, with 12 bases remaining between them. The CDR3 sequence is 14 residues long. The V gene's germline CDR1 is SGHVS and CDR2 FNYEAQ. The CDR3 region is CASSFRGPGYEQYF. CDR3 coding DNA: TGTGCCAGCAGCTTTAGGGGACCCGGCTACGAGCAGTACTTC.

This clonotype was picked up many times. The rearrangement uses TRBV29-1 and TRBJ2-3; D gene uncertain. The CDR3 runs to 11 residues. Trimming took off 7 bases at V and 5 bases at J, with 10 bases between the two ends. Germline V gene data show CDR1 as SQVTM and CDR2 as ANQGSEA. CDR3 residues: CSGRIGDTQYF. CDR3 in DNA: TGCAGCGGGCGGATAGGAGATACGCAGTATTTT.

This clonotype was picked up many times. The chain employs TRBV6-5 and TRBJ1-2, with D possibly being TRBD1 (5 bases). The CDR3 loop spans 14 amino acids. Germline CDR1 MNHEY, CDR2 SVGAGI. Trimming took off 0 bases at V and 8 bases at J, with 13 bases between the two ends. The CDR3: CASSYSDSVGGYTF. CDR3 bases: TGTGCCAGCAGTTACTCTGACAGCGTAGGGGGCTACACCTTC.

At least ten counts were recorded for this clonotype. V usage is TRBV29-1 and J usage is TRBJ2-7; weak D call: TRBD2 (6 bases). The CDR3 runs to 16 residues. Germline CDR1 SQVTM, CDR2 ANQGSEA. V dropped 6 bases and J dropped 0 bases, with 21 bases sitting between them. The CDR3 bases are TGCAGCGTGAGAGCCCCAAAGGCGGGGAGCTCCTACGAGCAGTACTTC. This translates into CSVRAPKAGSSYEQYF.

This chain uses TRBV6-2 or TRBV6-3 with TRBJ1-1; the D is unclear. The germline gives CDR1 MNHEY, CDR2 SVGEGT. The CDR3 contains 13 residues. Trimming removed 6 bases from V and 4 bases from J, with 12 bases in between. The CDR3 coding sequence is TGTGCCAGCAGCCGCCCGTCGGGCACTGAAGCTTTCTTT. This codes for CASSRPSGTEAFF.

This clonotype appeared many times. CDR3 protein: CASSSRQGGNYGYTF. DNA of the CDR3: TGCGCCAGCAGCTCGCGACAGGGTGGGAACTATGGCTACACCTTC. The rearrangement joins TRBV5-1 to TRBJ1-2, with 7 positions matching TRBD1. The length of the CDR3 is 15 residues. J gave up 2 bases and V 3 bases, and 7 bases lay outside the gene matches. Germline V gives CDR1 SGHRS, CDR2 YFSETQ.

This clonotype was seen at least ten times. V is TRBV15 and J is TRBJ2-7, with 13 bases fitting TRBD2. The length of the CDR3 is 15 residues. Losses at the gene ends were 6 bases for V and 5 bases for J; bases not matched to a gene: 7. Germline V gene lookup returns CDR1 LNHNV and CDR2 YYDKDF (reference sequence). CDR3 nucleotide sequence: TGTGCCACCAGTCTTAACGGACTAGCGGGGGACGAGCAGTACTTC. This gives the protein CATSLNGLAGDEQYF. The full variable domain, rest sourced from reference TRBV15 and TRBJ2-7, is DAMVIQNPRYQVTQFGKPVTLSCSQTLNHNVMYWYQQKSSQAPKLLFHYYDKDFNNEADTPDNFQSRRPNTSFCFLDIRSPGLGDTAMYLCATSLNGLAGDEQYFGPGTRLTVT.

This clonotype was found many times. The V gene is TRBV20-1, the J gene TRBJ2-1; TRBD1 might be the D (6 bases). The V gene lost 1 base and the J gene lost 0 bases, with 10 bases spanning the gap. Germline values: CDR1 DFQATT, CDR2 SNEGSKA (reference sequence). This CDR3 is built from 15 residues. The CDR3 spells CSARVTGSSYNEQFF. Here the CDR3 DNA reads TGCAGTGCTAGAGTCACAGGGAGCTCCTACAATGAGCAGTTCTTC.

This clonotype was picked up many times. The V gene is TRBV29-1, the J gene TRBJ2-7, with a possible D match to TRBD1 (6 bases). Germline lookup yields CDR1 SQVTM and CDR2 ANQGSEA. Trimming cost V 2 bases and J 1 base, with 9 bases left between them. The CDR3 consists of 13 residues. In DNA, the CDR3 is TGCAGCGTTGAAACGACAGGATCCTACGAGCAGTACTTC. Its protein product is CSVETTGSYEQYF.

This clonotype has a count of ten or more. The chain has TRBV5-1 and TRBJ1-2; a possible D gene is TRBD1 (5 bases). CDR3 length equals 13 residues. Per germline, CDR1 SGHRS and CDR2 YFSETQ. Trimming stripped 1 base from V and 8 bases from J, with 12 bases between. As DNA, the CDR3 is TGCGCCAGCAGCTTGATGGGGGGGTCGGGCTACACCTTC. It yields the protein CASSLMGGSGYTF.

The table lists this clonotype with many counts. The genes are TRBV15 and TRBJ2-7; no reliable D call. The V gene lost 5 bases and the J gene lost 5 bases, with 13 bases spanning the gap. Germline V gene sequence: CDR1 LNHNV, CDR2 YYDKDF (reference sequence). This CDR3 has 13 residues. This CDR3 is CATSEDRVHEQYF. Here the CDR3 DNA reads TGTGCCACCAGCGAGGATAGGGTCCACGAGCAGTACTTC. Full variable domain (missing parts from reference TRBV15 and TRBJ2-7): DAMVIQNPRYQVTQFGKPVTLSCSQTLNHNVMYWYQQKSSQAPKLLFHYYDKDFNNEADTPDNFQSRRPNTSFCFLDIRSPGLGDTAMYLCATSEDRVHEQYFGPGTRLTVT.

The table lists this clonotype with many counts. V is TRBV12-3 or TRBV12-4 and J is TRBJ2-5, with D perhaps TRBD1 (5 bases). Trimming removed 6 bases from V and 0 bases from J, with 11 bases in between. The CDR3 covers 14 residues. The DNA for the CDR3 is TGTGCCAGCAGCCCCCAGGGAAACCAAGAGACCCAGTACTTC. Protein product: CASSPQGNQETQYF.

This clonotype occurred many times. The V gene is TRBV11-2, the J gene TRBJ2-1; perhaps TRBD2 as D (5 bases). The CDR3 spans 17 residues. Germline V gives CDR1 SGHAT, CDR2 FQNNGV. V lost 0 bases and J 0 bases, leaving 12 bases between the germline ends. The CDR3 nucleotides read TGTGCCAGCAGCTTAGATGGAGCGGCTAGCTCCTACAATGAGCAGTTCTTC. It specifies CASSLDGAASSYNEQFF.

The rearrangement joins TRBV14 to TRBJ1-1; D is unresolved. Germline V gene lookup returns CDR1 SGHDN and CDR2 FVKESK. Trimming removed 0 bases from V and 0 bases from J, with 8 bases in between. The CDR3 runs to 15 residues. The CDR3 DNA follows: TGTGCCAGCAGCCAAGATCCCGAGATGAACACTGAAGCTTTCTTT. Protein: CASSQDPEMNTEAFF.

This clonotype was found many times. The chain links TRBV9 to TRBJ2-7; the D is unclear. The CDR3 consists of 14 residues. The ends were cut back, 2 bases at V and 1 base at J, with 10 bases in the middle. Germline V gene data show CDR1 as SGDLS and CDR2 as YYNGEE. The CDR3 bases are TGTGCCAGCAGCGTCGGACGGACGTCCTACGAGCAGTACTTC. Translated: CASSVGRTSYEQYF.

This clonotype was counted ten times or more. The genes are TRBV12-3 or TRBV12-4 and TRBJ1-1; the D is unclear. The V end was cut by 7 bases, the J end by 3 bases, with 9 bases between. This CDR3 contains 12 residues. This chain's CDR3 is CASTQGYTEAFF. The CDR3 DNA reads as TGTGCCAGCACCCAAGGTTACACTGAAGCTTTCTTT.

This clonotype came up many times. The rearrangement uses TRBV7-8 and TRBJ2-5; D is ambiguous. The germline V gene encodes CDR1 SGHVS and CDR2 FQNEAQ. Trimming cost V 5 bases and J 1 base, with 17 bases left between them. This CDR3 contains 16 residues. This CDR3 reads CASSQTLESPQETQYF. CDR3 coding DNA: TGTGCCAGCAGCCAGACCCTTGAGTCACCCCAAGAGACCCAGTACTTC.

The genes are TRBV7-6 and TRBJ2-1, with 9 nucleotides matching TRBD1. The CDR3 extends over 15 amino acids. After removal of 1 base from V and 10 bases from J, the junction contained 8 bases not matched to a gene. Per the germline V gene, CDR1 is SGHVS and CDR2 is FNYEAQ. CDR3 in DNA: TGTGCCAGCAGCTTAGATAGGGACAGGGATGAGGAGCAGTTCTTC. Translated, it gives CASSLDRDRDEEQFF.

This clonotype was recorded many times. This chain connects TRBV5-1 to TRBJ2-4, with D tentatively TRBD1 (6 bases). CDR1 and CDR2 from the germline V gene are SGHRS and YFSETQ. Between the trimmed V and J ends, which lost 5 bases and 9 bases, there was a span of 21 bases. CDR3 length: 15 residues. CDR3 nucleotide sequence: TGCGCCAGCAGTCCCCGGGACACCAGTTTCGGCATTCAGTACTTC. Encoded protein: CASSPRDTSFGIQYF.

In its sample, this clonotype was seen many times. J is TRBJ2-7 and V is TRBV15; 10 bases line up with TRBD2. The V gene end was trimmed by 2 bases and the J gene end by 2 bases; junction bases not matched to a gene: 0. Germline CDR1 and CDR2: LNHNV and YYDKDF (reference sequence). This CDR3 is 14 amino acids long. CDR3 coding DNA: TGTGCCACCAGCAGAACTAGCGGGGCCTACGAGCAGTACTTC. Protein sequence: CATSRTSGAYEQYF.

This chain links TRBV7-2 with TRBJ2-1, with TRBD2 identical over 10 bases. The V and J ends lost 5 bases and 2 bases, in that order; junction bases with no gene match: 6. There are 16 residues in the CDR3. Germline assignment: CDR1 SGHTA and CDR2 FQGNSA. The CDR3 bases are TGTGCCAGCAGCATTAGGAGCGGGGGGGCCTACAATGAGCAGTTCTTC. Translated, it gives CASSIRSGGAYNEQFF. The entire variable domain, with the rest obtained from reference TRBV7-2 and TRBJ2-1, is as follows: GAGVSQSPSNKVTEKGKDVELRCDPISGHTALYWYRQSLGQGLEFLIYFQGNSAPDKSGLPSDRFSAERTGGSVSTLTIQRTQQEDSAVYLCASSIRSGGAYNEQFFGPGTRLTVL.

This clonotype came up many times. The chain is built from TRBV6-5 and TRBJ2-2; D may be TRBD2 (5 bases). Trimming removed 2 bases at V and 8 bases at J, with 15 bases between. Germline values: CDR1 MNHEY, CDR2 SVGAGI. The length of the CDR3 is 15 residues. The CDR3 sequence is CASSYRASREGELFF. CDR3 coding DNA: TGTGCCAGCAGTTACCGGGCTAGCCGGGAAGGGGAGCTGTTTTTT.

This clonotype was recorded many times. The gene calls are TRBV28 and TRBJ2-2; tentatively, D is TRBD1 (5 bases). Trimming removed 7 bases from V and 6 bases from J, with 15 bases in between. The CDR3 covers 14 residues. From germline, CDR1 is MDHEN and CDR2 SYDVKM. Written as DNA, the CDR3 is TGTGCCAGCACCAGTCAGGGCAGGCCCGGGGAGCTGTTTTTT. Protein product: CASTSQGRPGELFF.